These T cell receptor beta chains were read from a single sample in a study of T cells after yellow fever vaccination. TCRdb reanalysed the 5' RACE reads using MiXCR and keeps one entry per CDR3 protein. The table shows about 550,000 distinct CDR3 sequences, with about a fifth occurring only once. Sample: PBMCs, taken 15 days after the yellow fever booster vaccination. The receptor source for this set is a man younger than 45 who received the YFV17D yellow fever vaccine. CDR3s leave out the opening cysteine and the closing phenylalanine or tryptophan.

>TRBJ2-3|TRBV24-1|9
ATSAGDTQY
>TRBJ2-7|TRBV27|12
ASSSRQGSYEQY
>TRBJ2-3|TRBV21-1|16
ASSKREDPAGGQNTQY
>TRBJ2-2|TRBV20-1|13
SVPGLARNTGELF
>TRBJ2-3|TRBV25-1|13
ASSEPGTYKDTQY
>TRBJ2-7|TRBV3-1|11
ASTQARGVEQY
>TRBJ2-3|TRBV6-2/TRBV6-3|15
ASSYPGVAENTDTQY
>TRBJ2-7|TRBV6-1|14
ASSPLTSGGAYEQY
>TRBJ2-3|TRBV4-3|12
ASSQDAFTDTQY
>TRBJ1-3|TRBV20-1|14
SARRGLSGNGNTIY
>TRBJ2-3|TRBV24-1|13
ATSDLGSGRPTQY
>TRBJ1-5|TRBV6-2/TRBV6-3|11
ASTPTGNQPQH
>TRBJ2-1|TRBV7-9|11
ASSLGGDREQF
>TRBJ1-4|TRBV2|12
ASRLQGLPEKLF
>TRBJ1-2|TRBV20-1|11
SARTGGEAGYT
>TRBJ1-1|TRBV9|9
ASSVRSEAF
>TRBJ2-5|TRBV7-2|14
ASSRLAGSYAETQY
>TRBJ2-1|TRBV27|10
ASSPNFQLTF
>TRBJ1-5|TRBV19|13
ASSISFGFWQPQH
>TRBJ2-7|TRBV20-1|11
SVREAQLNEQY
>TRBJ2-5|TRBV29-1|12
SVEAVGGLETQY
>TRBJ2-7|TRBV6-2/TRBV6-3|14
ASSTPLAGRPYEQY
>TRBJ2-7|TRBV20-1|14
SARDLAGGSSYEQY
>TRBJ2-7|TRBV7-9|11
AIPGGSSYEQY
>TRBJ2-7|TRBV28|14
ASSQGRGRTPYEQY
>TRBJ2-1|TRBV5-4|12
ASSLGSLYNEQF
>TRBJ2-1|TRBV5-1|11
ASSLESTAEQF
>TRBJ2-2|TRBV12-3/TRBV12-4|14
ASSKEGAMVTGELF
>TRBJ1-2|TRBV7-2|12
ASSPPGQAYGYT
>TRBJ2-3|TRBV7-9|13
ASRGHRELTDTQY
>TRBJ2-7|TRBV5-1|11
ASSTAAGYEQY
>TRBJ2-3|TRBV27|13
ASSLSGPPTDTQY
>TRBJ1-4|TRBV19|15
ASSIPGGSTTNEKLF
>TRBJ2-3|TRBV27|12
ASSLKGTTLTQY
>TRBJ2-1|TRBV23-1|10
ASTTIRMEQF
>TRBJ1-1|TRBV27|11
ASSSEGGLEAF
>TRBJ2-7|TRBV27|11
ASSLKLSYEQY